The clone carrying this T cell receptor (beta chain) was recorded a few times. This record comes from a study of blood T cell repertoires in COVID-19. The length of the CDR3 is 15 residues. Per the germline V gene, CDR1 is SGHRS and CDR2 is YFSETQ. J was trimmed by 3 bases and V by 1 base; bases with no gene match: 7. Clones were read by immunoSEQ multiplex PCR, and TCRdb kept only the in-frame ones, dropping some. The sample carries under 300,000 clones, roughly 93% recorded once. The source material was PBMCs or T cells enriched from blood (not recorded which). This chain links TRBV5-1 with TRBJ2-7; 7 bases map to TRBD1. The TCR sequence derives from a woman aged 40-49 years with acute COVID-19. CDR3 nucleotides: TGCGCCAGCAGCTTGTCCGACAGGGCCTTCTACGAGCAGTACTTC. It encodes CASSLSDRAFYEQYF. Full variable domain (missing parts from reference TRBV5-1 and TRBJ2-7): KAGVTQTPRYLIKTRGQQVTLSCSPISGHRSVSWYQQTPGQGLQFLFEYFSETQRNKGNFPGRFSGRQFSNSRSEMNVSTLELGDSALYLCASSLSDRAFYEQYFGPGTRLTVT.